The 14 T cell receptor beta chains listed next were all sequenced from one sample in a study of radiotherapy plus CTLA-4 blockade in lung cancer. Only in-frame clones appear in the TCRdb table, and some are missing; sequencing was by immunoSEQ multiplex PCR. In the table there are around 120,000 clones, about 77% of which are singletons. The sample consisted of peripheral blood, taken from a patient treated with radiotherapy plus ipilimumab. Receptor source: a human donor with non-small cell lung cancer who had a partial response to radiotherapy plus ipilimumab.

This sequence joins TRBV5-1 and TRBJ2-1; 11 bases are a match to TRBD2. V dropped 3 bases and J dropped 3; count of bases not matched to a gene: 5. The CDR3 covers 16 residues. The germline gives CDR1 SGHRS, CDR2 YFSETQ. The CDR3: CASSSGLAEIYNEQFF. The DNA for the CDR3 is TGCGCCAGCAGCTCGGGACTAGCGGAAATCTACAATGAGCAGTTCTTC. Filled out from reference TRBV5-1 and TRBJ2-1, the complete variable domain reads KAGVTQTPRYLIKTRGQQVTLSCSPISGHRSVSWYQQTPGQGLQFLFEYFSETQRNKGNFPGRFSGRQFSNSRSEMNVSTLELGDSALYLCASSSGLAEIYNEQFFGPGTRLTVL.

The J gene is TRBJ2-5, the V gene TRBV28, with TRBD2 identical over 8 bases. Germline CDR1 MDHEN, CDR2 SYDVKM. The CDR3 sequence is 17 residues long. With V trimmed by 2 bases and J by 0 bases, 8 bases remained unmatched. As DNA, the CDR3 is TGTGCCAGCAGTTTACGGGGGACTAGGGGGTACCAAGAGACCCAGTACTTC. It is translated as CASSLRGTRGYQETQYF.

This sequence joins TRBV7-9 and TRBJ2-3; TRBD2 is a possible D gene (6 bases). This CDR3 contains 16 residues. Germline V gives CDR1 SEHNR, CDR2 FQNEAQ (reference sequence). Trimming stripped 5 bases from V and 3 bases from J, with 18 bases between. The CDR3 here is CASSPGWGLGTDTQYF. The CDR3 DNA reads as TGTGCCAGCAGCCCTGGGTGGGGACTGGGTACAGATACGCAGTATTTT.

This chain links TRBV7-2 with TRBJ2-3, with 9 bases fitting TRBD2. CDR1 and CDR2 (germline): SGHTA, FQGNSA. J lost 8 bases, V lost 0 bases, and 9 bases had no gene match. The CDR3 runs 16 residues. The CDR3 protein is CASSLAVSGRTFTQYF. In DNA form, the CDR3 reads TGTGCCAGCAGCTTAGCTGTTAGCGGGAGAACATTTACGCAGTATTTT.

This clone is a singleton in its sample. This chain uses TRBV7-8 with TRBJ2-7; 8 nucleotides align to TRBD1. CDR1 is SGHVS, CDR2 FQNEAQ, per germline. This CDR3 is 15 amino acids long. Trimming took 5 bases from V and 0 from J; bases not matched to a gene: 6. In DNA form, the CDR3 reads TGTGCCAGCAGCACTTGGGGGACAGGCTCCTACGAGCAGTACGTC. Protein: CASSTWGTGSYEQYV.

This clone showed up just a few times. The chain employs TRBV18 and TRBJ2-1; a weak D match, TRBD2 (6 bases). CDR1 is KGHSH and CDR2 is LQKENI in the germline V gene. CDR3 length: 15 amino acids. Trimming pared 2 bases from V and 7 bases from J, leaving 15 bases between. The chain's CDR3 is CASSPSSRLGNEQFF. CDR3 nucleotides: TGTGCCAGCTCACCATCCTCGAGACTAGGTAATGAGCAGTTCTTC.

This clone was seen only a few times. This chain connects TRBV6-1 to TRBJ2-6; maybe TRBD2 (6 bases). V lost 1 base and J lost 1, with 14 bases in between. CDR1 is MNHNS and CDR2 is SASEGT in the germline V gene. This CDR3 has 18 amino acids. The CDR3 DNA reads TGTGCCAGCAGTGAAGGGCCCGGGGGTGGGTCTGGGGCCAACGTCCTGACTTTC. Protein: CASSEGPGGGSGANVLTF.

This sequence joins TRBV7-2 and TRBJ2-3; 9 nucleotides line up with TRBD2. This CDR3 spans 16 amino acids. The V segment lost 4 bases and the J segment 2 bases; nucleotides outside the gene matches: 7. The germline V gene has CDR1 SGHTA and CDR2 FQGNSA. CDR3 protein: CASSSRVAGDTDTQYF. The CDR3, as DNA: TGTGCCAGCAGCTCCCGGGTAGCGGGAGACACAGATACGCAGTATTTT.

This chain uses TRBV27 with TRBJ1-2, with 7 bases matching TRBD1. CDR3 length: 16 amino acids. V gave up 4 bases and J gave up 5 bases; unmatched junction bases: 13. CDR1 and CDR2 (germline): MNHEY, SMNVEV (reference sequence). CDR3 residues: CASSSGGVRGPYGYTF. CDR3 bases: TGTGCCAGCAGTTCCGGTGGGGTGAGGGGGCCTTATGGCTACACCTTC.

This rearrangement joins TRBV29-1 to TRBJ1-2; TRBD1 matches at 9 bases. Germline lookup yields CDR1 SQVTM and CDR2 ANQGSEA. The CDR3 has 13 amino acids. J lost 4 bases, V lost 6 bases, and 6 bases had no gene match. The CDR3 DNA follows: TGCAGCGTGGACCTGGGACAGGGCTATGGCTACACCTTC. This gives the protein CSVDLGQGYGYTF.

The J gene is TRBJ2-7, the V gene TRBV7-8; 10 nucleotides match TRBD1. This CDR3 is built from 17 residues. CDR1 and CDR2 (germline): SGHVS, FQNEAQ. The junction had 11 bases not matched to a gene; V was cut back by 5 bases and J by 1 base. CDR3 DNA: TGTGCCAGCAGCCGCCCCGTCGGACAGGGGGTATCCTACGAGCAGTACTTC. Translated: CASSRPVGQGVSYEQYF.

To note about this clone: Mismatch with germline at one junction end may stem from a read error. This chain connects TRBV5-8 to TRBJ2-5; perhaps TRBD1 as D (6 bases). The CDR3 is made up of 12 amino acids. Germline assignment: CDR1 SGHTS and CDR2 YDEGEE. This CDR3 is CVSSLDSETQYF. CDR3 sequence (DNA): TGTGTCAGCAGCTTGGACAGCGAGACCCAGTACTTC.

The rearrangement joins TRBV28 to TRBJ2-5; 8 bases agree with TRBD1. The better agreement between TRBJ2-7 and the DNA end casts doubt on the J call. Per the germline V gene, CDR1 is MDHEN and CDR2 is SYDVKM. The CDR3 consists of 15 residues. CDR3 residues: CASSRTGSSLYEQYF. DNA for the CDR3: TGTGCCAGCAGCCGGACAGGGTCCTCCCTATACGAGCAGTACTTC.

There are a few counts of this clone. The chain links TRBV10-2 to TRBJ2-3; D is unclear. V lost 4 bases, J lost 1 base, and 3 bases lay in between. Germline lookup yields CDR1 WSHSY and CDR2 SAAADI. This CDR3 has 12 amino acids. The chain's CDR3 is CASSAGTDTQYF. The DNA for the CDR3 is TGCGCCAGCAGTGCTGGCACAGATACGCAGTATTTT.